This TCR beta chain was captured by sequencing in a study of graft-versus-host responses after intestinal transplantation (dated by TCRdb to 2020 to 2023). For the study in its entirety: The transplants that recipients got were multivisceral, liver-intestinal, or isolated intestinal. Every recipient was given anti-thymocyte globulin induction, then maintenance tacrolimus and steroids for 3 to 4 years. After intestinal transplantation, graft-versus-host and host-versus-graft alloreactive T cell clones in the graft, circulation and bone marrow were tracked using bulk TCR-beta CDR3 sequencing. To identify alloreactive clones, pre-transplant mixed lymphocyte reaction products were sequenced and then compared with unstimulated pre-transplant donor and recipient T cells. The cohort enrolled about two dozen intestinal transplant recipients, one of whom was a retransplant, and a few patients without pretransplant specimens were excluded. Donor T cell macrochimerism was defined as a peak of at least 4% donor T cells among recipient peripheral blood mononuclear cells. Rather than being sequenced by the commercial service, samples from a few later patients were sequenced in-house on an Illumina MiSeq and processed with MiXCR.

In the first month after transplant, blood samples were collected up to 4 times, and after that at least monthly when available. Notes on this clone: The antigen this receptor binds is unknown. The input lacks base qualities; no much larger clone sits a single base away.

Library creation used the immunoSEQ multiplex PCR assay. High-throughput TCR-beta CDR3 sequencing of genomic DNA from most patients was performed by Adaptive Biotechnologies. In the paper's pipeline: TCR sequencing data for roughly 18 patients were retrieved from Adaptive's ImmunoSEQ software; a few other patients were processed with MiXCR and VDJtools. Because the origin of CDR3 nucleotide sequences shared between donor and recipient could not be assigned, those sequences were removed. Alloreactive clones required at least 2-fold expansion over unstimulated cells and minimum CFSE-low frequency of 0.002% (template counts) or 0.001% (read counts). Mappable clones were those detected in sequenced pre-transplant spleen, lymph node, or MLR CFSE-low populations of the donor or recipient. Cumulative frequency of alloreactive clones was calculated as a percentage of all sequences weighted by copy number. As stored in TCRdb, this immuneACCESS dataset retains in-frame rearrangements with V and J assigned. A fraction of the clones does not appear; measured against another copy, unresolved V genes explain less than half of the discrepancy, and the remainder lacks a known reason. Clonal size and the V and J genes are those of that table, whereas D and trimming came from the DNA. A total of around 25,000 clones appear in this sample, around 78% of them only once. Together, the top ten hold approximately 1.2% of the sample.

What the study reported, not specific to this receptor: Conclusions were limited by the relatively low number and heterogeneity of intestinal transplant patients. Peak levels of circulating GvH clones were associated with declines in HvG clones early after transplant. In the allografts of patients with donor T cell macrochimerism, GvH to HvG T cell clonal ratios were high. GvH clones turned up in recipient bone marrow, with some appearing earlier in ileal mucosa or blood, a pattern consistent with an intestinal mucosal origin.

Measured from the cysteine to the phenylalanine, the CDR3 is 13 residues long. CDR3 DNA only is kept here, 39 bases in frame from base 1. CDR1 and CDR2, per the germline V gene, are SGHTA and FQGTGA. The germline ends are 8 bases apart after V is trimmed by 5 bases and J by 1 base. The chain couples TRBV7-3 to TRBJ1-1; the D gene remains uncertain. This receptor was obtained from a human patient who received an intestinal transplant, so some T cells may come from the graft donor. Sequenced here: PBMCs, sampled around 29 days after intestinal transplant. The nucleotides read TGTGCCAGCAGCGAGGTGGAGAACACTGAAGCTTTCTTT. Translated, this gives CASSEVENTEAFF.